This T cell receptor (beta chain) was identified in a study of blood T cell repertoires in COVID-19. The CDR3 contains 14 residues. Authors' analysis steps: Estimates of nucleated cell counts were drawn from the amplification of reference gene primers. Assay: immunoSEQ multiplex PCR; the TCRdb copy retains only in-frame clones and omits some. Clone size and V and J calls were adopted from that table, with D and trimming inferred from the DNA. The table lists 200,000 or so clones, 87% of them singletons. Residents of about two dozen US areas, aged about 18 to 100 years, made up the participants. Donors in Cohort 3 counted as recovered after two negative PCRs, clearance, or symptom resolution.

The sequence came from a young man who had recovered from COVID-19. The sequenced material came from PBMCs or T cells enriched from blood (not recorded which). V usage is TRBV21-1 and J usage is TRBJ2-7; TRBD1, the D gene given by the table, was not confirmed from the DNA. TRBV21-1 is a pseudogene locus. The CDR3: CASRSTGDSYEQYF. In DNA, the CDR3 is TGTGCCAGCAGATCGACAGGGGACTCCTACGAGCAGTACTTC.